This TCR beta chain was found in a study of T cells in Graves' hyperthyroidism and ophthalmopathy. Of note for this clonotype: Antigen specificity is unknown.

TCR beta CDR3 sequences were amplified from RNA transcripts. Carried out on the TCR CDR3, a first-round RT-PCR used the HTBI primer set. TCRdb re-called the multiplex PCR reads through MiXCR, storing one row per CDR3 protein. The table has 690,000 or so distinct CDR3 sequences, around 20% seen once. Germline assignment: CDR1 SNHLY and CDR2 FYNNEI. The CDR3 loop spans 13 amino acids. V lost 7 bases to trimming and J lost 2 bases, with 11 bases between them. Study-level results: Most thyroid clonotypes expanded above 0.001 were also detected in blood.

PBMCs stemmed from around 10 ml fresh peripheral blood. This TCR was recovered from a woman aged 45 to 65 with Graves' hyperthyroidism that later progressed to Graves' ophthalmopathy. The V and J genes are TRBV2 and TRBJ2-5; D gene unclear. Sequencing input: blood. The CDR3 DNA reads TGTGCCAGCAAAGCGAACGGTCAAGAGACCCAGTACTTC. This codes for CASKANGQETQYF. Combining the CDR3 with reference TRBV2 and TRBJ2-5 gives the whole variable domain EPEVTQTPSHQVTQMGQEVILRCVPISNHLYFYWYRQILGQKVEFLVSFYNNEISEKSEIFDDQFSVERPDGSNFTLKIRSTKLEDSAMYFCASKANGQETQYFGPGTRLLVL.